The 16 T cell receptor beta chains listed next were all sequenced from one sample in a study of T cell responses to AZD1222 COVID-19 vaccine. Sequencing used immunoSEQ multiplex PCR; TCRdb keeps in-frame clones, though not all of them. The sample shows 150,000 to 200,000 clones, around 94% of them seen only once. The sample here was peripheral blood, taken on day 0 of AZD1222 vaccination. The receptors stem from an adult in good health.

The rearrangement joins TRBV28 to TRBJ1-4; 7 nucleotides align to TRBD1. Germline V gene sequence: CDR1 MDHEN, CDR2 SYDVKM. V shed 3 bases and J 6 bases; nucleotides not matched to a gene: 4. CDR3 length: 14 amino acids. The CDR3, as DNA: TGTGCCAGCAGTTTGAGGGGGCTTGATGAAAAACTGTTTTTT. Protein: CASSLRGLDEKLFF.

CDR3 loop: CASSVGPSGEETQYF. DNA of the CDR3: TGTGCCAGCAGCGTAGGCCCTAGCGGGGAAGAGACCCAGTACTTC. V is TRBV9 and J is TRBJ2-5, with TRBD2 matching over 9 bases. The CDR3 has 15 residues. Germline CDR1 and CDR2: SGDLS and YYNGEE. Germline trimming cut 0 bases from V and 3 bases from J; bases unmatched to any gene: 3.

The V and J genes are TRBV12-5 and TRBJ1-1, with 7 bases identical to TRBD1. The V and J ends lost 8 bases and 0 bases, in that order; junction bases with no gene match: 6. The germline V gene has CDR1 LGHNT and CDR2 FRNRAP. The CDR3 contains 14 residues. Written as DNA, the CDR3 is TGTGCTAGTCGACAGGGAAGTATGAACACTGAAGCTTTCTTT. Residues: CASRQGSMNTEAFF.

This rearrangement joins TRBV19 to TRBJ1-1; D gene ambiguous. CDR3 length: 13 residues. CDR1 LNHDA and CDR2 SQIVND come from the germline V gene (reference sequence). Between the trimmed V and J ends, which lost 1 base and 2 bases, there was a span of 5 bases. The chain's CDR3 is CASSIATNTEAFF. The CDR3 region has the DNA TGTGCCAGTAGTATAGCAACAAACACTGAAGCTTTCTTT.

This chain uses TRBV7-2 with TRBJ1-2; tentatively, D is TRBD1 (5 bases). V was shortened by 5 bases and J by 8 bases, with 27 bases between the two germline ends. Germline-derived CDR1 and CDR2 are SGHTA and FQGNSA. The CDR3 totals 17 residues. CDR3 sequence reads: CASSPTRLQGVFEGYTF. CDR3 DNA: TGTGCCAGCAGCCCCACTCGTCTTCAGGGAGTCTTTGAGGGCTACACCTTC. The full variable domain, rest sourced from reference TRBV7-2 and TRBJ1-2, is GAGVSQSPSNKVTEKGKDVELRCDPISGHTALYWYRQSLGQGLEFLIYFQGNSAPDKSGLPSDRFSAERTGGSVSTLTIQRTQQEDSAVYLCASSPTRLQGVFEGYTFGSGTRLTVV.

CDR3 amino acids: CATSDLQMNTEAFF. The DNA of the CDR3 is TGTGCCACCAGTGACCTACAGATGAACACTGAAGCTTTCTTT. The chain links TRBV24-1 to TRBJ1-1; D is uncertain. This CDR3 is 14 amino acids long. Germline CDR1 is KGHDR and CDR2 is SFDVKD. Trimming removed 4 bases from V and 0 bases from J, with 8 bases in between.

The rearrangement uses TRBV18 and TRBJ1-2; 8 nucleotides match TRBD1. The CDR3 loop spans 13 amino acids. V was clipped by 2 bases and J by 8 bases; unmatched bases: 4. CDR1 KGHSH and CDR2 LQKENI come from the germline V gene. DNA for the CDR3: TGTGCCAGCTCACCAATGTCAGGGGGCGGCTACACCTTC. Its translation is CASSPMSGGGYTF.

The CDR3 region is CASSFIAGGNTDTQYF. CDR3 DNA: TGTGCCAGCAGCTTCATAGCGGGGGGGAACACAGATACGCAGTATTTT. The rearrangement links TRBV7-3 to TRBJ2-3; 11 bases line up with TRBD2. CDR3 length: 16 residues. Germline V gives CDR1 SGHTA, CDR2 FQGTGA. The J segment lost 2 bases and the V segment lost 3 bases, leaving 4 bases of the junction unmatched.

This chain joins TRBV6-6 and TRBJ1-3; D remains ambiguous. This CDR3 region has 15 residues. Germline values: CDR1 MNHNY, CDR2 SVGAGI (reference sequence). V lost 2 bases, J lost 0 bases, and 8 bases lay in between. The CDR3 sequence: CASSYPASSGNTIYF. CDR3 coding DNA: TGTGCCAGCAGTTACCCGGCCAGCTCTGGAAACACCATATATTTT.

The V gene is TRBV30, the J gene TRBJ2-3; TRBD1 is a possible D gene (6 bases). With 3 bases removed from V and 5 bases from J, the gap between germline ends came to 9 bases. There are 12 residues in the CDR3. The germline V gene has CDR1 GTSNPN and CDR2 SVGIG (reference sequence). The CDR3 sequence: CAWRETGDTQYF. For the CDR3, the DNA is TGTGCCTGGAGGGAGACAGGAGATACGCAGTATTTT.

The chain employs TRBV10-3 and TRBJ2-7; possibly TRBD2 for D (5 bases). Germline CDR1 ENHRY, CDR2 SYGVKD. The CDR3 is 14 amino acids. Trimming removed 8 bases from V and 6 bases from J, with 20 bases in between. This CDR3 is CAIWAGDGSAEQYV. The CDR3 DNA follows: TGTGCCATCTGGGCGGGTGACGGGTCCGCCGAGCAGTACGTC.

The rearrangement links TRBV5-1 to TRBJ1-5; weak D call: TRBD1 (5 bases). V lost 4 bases and J lost 2, with 10 bases in between. In germline, CDR1 is SGHRS, CDR2 YFSETQ. The CDR3 spans 14 residues. The CDR3, as DNA: TGCGCCAGCAGCGAAGGGGCCGGCAATCAGCCCCAGCATTTT. Its translation: CASSEGAGNQPQHF.

Only one count was recorded for this clone. V is TRBV9 and J is TRBJ2-1; 15 bases map to TRBD2. The germline CDR1 and CDR2 sequences are SGDLS and YYNGEE. CDR3 length equals 16 residues. After removal of 3 bases from V and 7 bases from J, the junction contained 5 bases not matched to a gene. CDR3 in amino acids: CASSASGLAGGNEQFF. The CDR3 bases are TGTGCCAGCAGCGCCTCGGGACTAGCGGGGGGTAATGAGCAGTTCTTC.

The chain is built from TRBV4-3 and TRBJ1-2; weak D call: TRBD1 (6 bases). This CDR3 has 15 amino acids. The germline CDR1 and CDR2 sequences are LGHNA and YSLEER. The ends were cut back, 0 bases at V and 8 bases at J, with 16 bases in the middle. CDR3 protein: CASSQDYRGQQGYTF. CDR3 nucleotides: TGCGCCAGCAGCCAAGATTATCGGGGACAACAGGGCTACACCTTC.

This chain joins TRBV11-2 and TRBJ1-1; perhaps TRBD1 as D (5 bases). Germline CDR1 is SGHAT and CDR2 is FQNNGV. The length of the CDR3 is 17 residues. Trimming stripped 6 bases from V and 4 bases from J, with 24 bases between. The CDR3 reads CASRRDGALDYPTEAFF. CDR3 DNA sequence: TGTGCCAGCAGGCGGGACGGAGCGCTAGATTACCCCACTGAAGCTTTCTTT.

This chain uses TRBV6-4 with TRBJ2-2; D not resolved. Between the trimmed V and J ends, which lost 6 bases and 6 bases, there was a span of 14 bases. This CDR3 comprises 14 residues. Germline values: CDR1 MRHNA, CDR2 SNTAGT. The CDR3 bases are TGTGCCAGCAGCGCCCGGGCCCAGGCCGGGGAGCTGTTTTTT. As protein: CASSARAQAGELFF.